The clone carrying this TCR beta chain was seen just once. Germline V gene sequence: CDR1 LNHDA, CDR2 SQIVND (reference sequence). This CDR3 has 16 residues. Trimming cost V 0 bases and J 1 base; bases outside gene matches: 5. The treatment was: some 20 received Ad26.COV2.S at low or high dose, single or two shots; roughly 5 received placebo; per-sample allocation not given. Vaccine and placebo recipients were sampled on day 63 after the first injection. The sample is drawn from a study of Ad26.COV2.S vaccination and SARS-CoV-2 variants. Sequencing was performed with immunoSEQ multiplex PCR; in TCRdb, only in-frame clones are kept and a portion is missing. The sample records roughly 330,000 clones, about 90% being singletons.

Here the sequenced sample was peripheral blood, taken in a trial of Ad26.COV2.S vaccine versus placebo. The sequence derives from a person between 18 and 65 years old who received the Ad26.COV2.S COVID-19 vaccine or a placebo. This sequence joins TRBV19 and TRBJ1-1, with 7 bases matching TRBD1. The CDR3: CASSIESRTGNTEAFF. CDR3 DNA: TGTGCCAGTAGTATAGAGTCAAGGACAGGGAACACTGAAGCTTTCTTT.